Presented here are 31 T cell receptor beta chains from one specimen sequenced in a study of T cell responses to AZD1222 COVID-19 vaccine. Clones were read by immunoSEQ multiplex PCR, and TCRdb kept only the in-frame ones, dropping some. The table has hundreds of thousands of clones, about 92% seen once. The starting material was peripheral blood, obtained on day 0 of MenACWY control vaccination. The receptor source for this set is an adult in good health.

V is TRBV15 and J is TRBJ2-3; D tentatively reads TRBD1 or TRBD2 (5 bases each). Germline CDR1 LNHNV, CDR2 YYDKDF (reference sequence). The length of the CDR3 is 14 residues. V was pared by 2 bases and J by 5 bases, with 11 bases between. The chain's CDR3 is CATSRPGDLDTQYF. In DNA, the CDR3 is TGTGCCACCAGCAGACCCGGGGACCTAGATACGCAGTATTTT.

CDR3 residues: CASSSFGNTIYF. CDR3 in DNA: TGTGCCAGCAGCTCGTTTGGAAACACCATATATTTT. The V gene is TRBV7-2, the J gene TRBJ1-3, with D unclear. Germline V lookup: CDR1 SGHTA, CDR2 FQGNSA. This CDR3 has 12 amino acids. Between the trimmed V and J ends, which lost 4 bases and 3 bases, there was a span of 4 bases. The whole variable domain, filled in from reference TRBV7-2 and TRBJ1-3, reads GAGVSQSPSNKVTEKGKDVELRCDPISGHTALYWYRQSLGQGLEFLIYFQGNSAPDKSGLPSDRFSAERTGGSVSTLTIQRTQQEDSAVYLCASSSFGNTIYFGEGSWLTVV.

The chain carries TRBV27 and TRBJ2-1; TRBD2 might be the D (6 bases). This CDR3 spans 15 amino acids. The germline V gene encodes CDR1 MNHEY and CDR2 SMNVEV (reference sequence). V dropped 2 bases and J dropped 4 bases, with 12 bases sitting between them. The CDR3 nucleotides are TGTGCCAGCAGTTTAACACGGGACTCTTACAATGAGCAGTTCTTC. Residues: CASSLTRDSYNEQFF.

This sequence joins TRBV4-2 and TRBJ1-1; 7 nucleotides line up with TRBD1. This CDR3 comprises 19 residues. Trimming at V came to 0 bases and at J to 1 base, leaving 14 bases not matched to a gene. Per germline, CDR1 LGHNA and CDR2 YNFKEQ. The CDR3 DNA is TGTGCCAGCAGCCAAGATCTGACTGACAGGGTAGGGAAGAACACTGAAGCTTTCTTT. Translated: CASSQDLTDRVGKNTEAFF.

This clone was found once. The rearrangement joins TRBV7-3 to TRBJ2-3; unclear D gene. V lost 1 base to trimming and J lost 6 bases, with 11 bases between them. Germline-derived CDR1 and CDR2 are SGHTA and FQGTGA. The CDR3 is 14 residues long. In nucleotides, the CDR3 is TGTGCCAGCAGCTTAATCTCCCGCTCGGATACGCAGTATTTT. Translated: CASSLISRSDTQYF.

The chain joins TRBV7-2 to TRBJ2-5; 10 bases agree with TRBD1. The V gene's germline CDR1 is SGHTA and CDR2 FQGNSA. V trimming: 5 bases; J trimming: 5 bases; junction bases outside the gene matches: 8. The CDR3 loop spans 15 amino acids. The CDR3 protein is CASSGGQGIWETQYF. CDR3 nucleotide sequence: TGTGCCAGCAGCGGGGGACAGGGGATTTGGGAGACCCAGTACTTC. The whole variable domain, filled in from reference TRBV7-2 and TRBJ2-5, reads GAGVSQSPSNKVTEKGKDVELRCDPISGHTALYWYRQSLGQGLEFLIYFQGNSAPDKSGLPSDRFSAERTGGSVSTLTIQRTQQEDSAVYLCASSGGQGIWETQYFGPGTRLLVL.

V is TRBV19 and J is TRBJ1-2; D unresolved. The germline V gene encodes CDR1 LNHDA and CDR2 SQIVND (reference sequence). Trimming removed 6 bases at V and 8 bases at J, with 16 bases between. CDR3 size: 13 residues. For the CDR3, the DNA is TGTGCCAGTAGCCCCTTTAAGGGCGGCGGCTACACCTTC. Its translation is CASSPFKGGGYTF. The full variable domain, completed using reference TRBV19 and TRBJ1-2, is DGGITQSPKYLFRKEGQNVTLSCEQNLNHDAMYWYRQDPGQGLRLIYYSQIVNDFQKGDIAEGYSVSREKKESFPLTVTSAQKNPTAFYLCASSPFKGGGYTFGSGTRLTVV.

The chain couples TRBV18 to TRBJ2-7; D might be TRBD1 or TRBD2, each matching 5 bases. V lost 4 bases and J lost 0, with 16 bases in between. Germline CDR1 and CDR2: KGHSH and LQKENI. The CDR3 loop spans 16 amino acids. The CDR3 sequence: CASSRTGTESSYEQYF. CDR3 nucleotide sequence: TGTGCCAGCTCACGTACCGGGACGGAGAGCTCCTACGAGCAGTACTTC.

The V gene is TRBV18, the J gene TRBJ1-1; 8 bases line up with TRBD1. Germline values: CDR1 KGHSH, CDR2 LQKENI. The CDR3 length is 13 residues. V gave up 2 bases and J gave up 4 bases; unmatched junction bases: 0. This CDR3 is CASSPDRGTEAFF. CDR3 bases: TGTGCCAGCTCACCAGACAGGGGCACTGAAGCTTTCTTT.

The rearrangement links TRBV5-4 to TRBJ2-3; D not certain. The length of the CDR3 is 14 residues. Germline CDR1 is SGHNT and CDR2 is YYREEE (reference sequence). V was pared by 0 bases and J by 3 bases, with 8 bases between. As DNA, the CDR3 is TGTGCCAGCAGCTTGGAAACGCGTACAGATACGCAGTATTTT. Translation gives CASSLETRTDTQYF.

This chain connects TRBV28 to TRBJ1-4; 9 nucleotides match TRBD1. Trimming removed 6 bases from V and 7 bases from J; junction bases left unmatched: 6. Germline CDR1 and CDR2: MDHEN and SYDVKM. The CDR3 is 14 residues long. CDR3 DNA sequence: TGTGCCAGCAGGACGACAGGGGGGGGTGAAAAACTGTTTTTT. It encodes CASRTTGGGEKLFF. The full variable domain, its missing parts supplied by reference TRBV28 and TRBJ1-4, is DVKVTQSSRYLVKRTGEKVFLECVQDMDHENMFWYRQDPGLGLRLIYFSYDVKMKEKGDIPEGYSVSREKKERFSLILESASTNQTSMYLCASRTTGGGEKLFFGSGTQLSVL.

The rearrangement uses TRBV5-4 and TRBJ2-1; D remains unclear. V gave up 2 bases and J gave up 9 bases, with 12 bases separating them. CDR3 length equals 13 residues. CDR1 and CDR2 (germline): SGHNT, YYREEE (reference sequence). The CDR3 nucleotides read TGTGCCAGCAGCTTACACGCGGAAGGTGAGCAGTTCTTC. This codes for CASSLHAEGEQFF.

This clone was observed a single time. The CDR3 DNA sequence: TGTGCCAGCTCTCGGGCCCTGGGTATCGAAGCTTTCTTT. As protein: CASSRALGIEAFF. The V call is TRBV18, the J call TRBJ1-1; D remains unclear. The germline V and J ends were trimmed by 6 bases and 8 bases, with 16 bases remaining between them. The CDR3 runs 13 residues. The germline V gene encodes CDR1 KGHSH and CDR2 LQKENI.

This chain links TRBV7-2 with TRBJ1-1, with D tentatively TRBD1 (5 bases). Germline V gene sequence: CDR1 SGHTA, CDR2 FQGNSA. Trimming removed 2 bases at V and 5 bases at J, with 9 bases between. This CDR3 has 13 residues. This CDR3 reads CASSLRRVTEAFF. The CDR3 coding sequence is TGTGCCAGCAGCTTACGCAGGGTAACTGAAGCTTTCTTT.

CDR3 residues: CASKTGESGNQPQHF. CDR3 nucleotide sequence: TGTGCCAGCAAGACAGGGGAGTCGGGCAATCAGCCCCAGCATTTT. This chain links TRBV6-5 with TRBJ1-5; TRBD1 matches at 8 bases. Germline V CDR1 and CDR2: MNHEY, SVGAGI. Unmatched junction bases numbered 7, after V lost 7 bases and J lost 2 bases. The CDR3 covers 15 residues.

The chain employs TRBV27 and TRBJ1-6; D gene unclear. The CDR3 loop spans 15 amino acids. The V end was cut by 3 bases, the J end by 7 bases, with 13 bases between. The germline V gene has CDR1 MNHEY and CDR2 SMNVEV (reference sequence). Written as DNA, the CDR3 is TGTGCCAGCAGTTTTCGCGGGGTAGGGAATTCACCCCTCCACTTT. It codes for CASSFRGVGNSPLHF.

On this clone itself: The same CDR3 arises from other DNA sequences in this sample as well. This rearrangement joins TRBV20-1 to TRBJ1-1; D is uncertain. The germline V gene has CDR1 DFQATT and CDR2 SNEGSKA (reference sequence). The CDR3 covers 11 residues. V lost 1 base and J lost 5, with 5 bases in between. CDR3 bases: TGCAGTGCTAGAGGGGTGACTGAAGCTTTCTTT. Residues: CSARGVTEAFF.

This chain uses TRBV27 with TRBJ2-1, with 10 bases aligning to TRBD1. V gave up 4 bases and J gave up 6 bases; unmatched junction bases: 6. Looked up from germline, CDR1 is MNHEY and CDR2 is SMNVEV (reference sequence). The CDR3 is 15 amino acids. The DNA for the CDR3 is TGTGCCAGCAGTTCCGCGTGGACAGGGGGCAATGAGCAGTTCTTC. As protein: CASSSAWTGGNEQFF.

The V and J genes are TRBV15 and TRBJ1-1; D ambiguous. V was clipped by 6 bases and J by 9 bases, with 14 bases between them. Germline CDR1 is LNHNV and CDR2 is YYDKDF (reference sequence). This CDR3 spans 12 amino acids. CDR3 DNA sequence: TGTGCCACCAGAGCTGATGTTTCCCAAGCTTTCTTT. Protein: CATRADVSQAFF.

V is TRBV30 and J is TRBJ1-2, with 8 positions matching TRBD1. This CDR3 spans 12 amino acids. Germline values: CDR1 GTSNPN, CDR2 SVGIG (reference sequence). V shed 5 bases and J 8 bases; nucleotides not matched to a gene: 7. DNA for the CDR3: TGTGCCTGGGACAGGGGCGGGGAGGGCTACACCTTC. This codes for CAWDRGGEGYTF.

V is TRBV5-6 and J is TRBJ1-2, with D tentatively TRBD1 (5 bases). V gave up 4 bases and J gave up 5 bases, with 21 bases separating them. Germline V CDR1 and CDR2: SGHDT, YYEEEE. This CDR3 is built from 16 residues. This CDR3 reads CASSISQARAGYGYTF. CDR3 nucleotide sequence: TGTGCCAGCAGCATAAGCCAGGCCAGGGCGGGGTATGGCTACACCTTC. Together with reference TRBV5-6 and TRBJ1-2, the CDR3 gives the full variable domain: DAGVTQSPTHLIKTRGQQVTLRCSPKSGHDTVSWYQQALGQGPQFIFQYYEEEERQRGNFPDRFSGHQFPNYSSELNVNALLLGDSALYLCASSISQARAGYGYTFGSGTRLTVV.

CDR3 nucleotides: TGTGCCAGCAGTTTACATGGTGCTGAGCAGTTCTTC. It translates to CASSLHGAEQFF. This sequence joins TRBV27 and TRBJ2-1; D gene unclear. V was clipped by 2 bases and J by 9 bases, with 8 bases between them. The CDR3 length is 12 residues. Germline-derived CDR1 and CDR2 are MNHEY and SMNVEV (reference sequence).

Only one count was recorded for this clone. The CDR3 reads CASTNLNTEAFF. The CDR3 DNA sequence: TGTGCCAGTACTAACCTGAACACTGAAGCTTTCTTT. The chain carries TRBV6-6 and TRBJ1-1; D uncertain. CDR1 is MNHNY, CDR2 SVGAGI, per germline (reference sequence). The germline V and J ends were trimmed by 9 bases and 0 bases, with 8 bases remaining between them. The CDR3 consists of 12 residues.

V usage is TRBV5-4 and J usage is TRBJ1-1; 8 bases are a match to TRBD1. This CDR3 contains 16 residues. CDR1 is SGHNT, CDR2 YYREEE, per germline (reference sequence). V shed 4 bases, J shed 4 bases, and the junction held 12 bases outside the gene matches. The CDR3 DNA is TGTGCCAGCAGCCCCGCTTTCAGGGGGCAGGGCACTGAAGCTTTCTTT. Amino acids: CASSPAFRGQGTEAFF.

The CDR3 region is CASSFQGGSIFYGYTF. In nucleotides, the CDR3 is TGTGCCAGCAGTTTCCAAGGCGGGTCGATTTTCTATGGCTACACCTTC. The chain uses TRBV6-2 or TRBV6-3 and TRBJ1-2; D remains unclear. Trimming pared 4 bases from V and 4 bases from J, leaving 19 bases between. The CDR3 length is 16 residues. Germline loops: CDR1 MNHEY, CDR2 SVGEGT.

On this clone: An end of the junction does not agree with germline; a read error may underlie this. This chain links TRBV7-7 with TRBJ1-3; D possibly corresponds to TRBD1 (5 bases). Germline loops: CDR1 SSHAT, CDR2 FNYEAQ (reference sequence). CDR3 size: 14 residues. The CDR3 region is CASSLTVSGNTIYF. CDR3 in DNA: TGTGCTAGCAGCTTGACAGTCTCTGGAAACACCATATATTTT.

The chain recombines TRBV7-9 with TRBJ1-1; D might be TRBD1 (5 bases). This CDR3 region has 15 residues. The V end lost 1 base, the J end lost 1 base, and 10 bases lay between the germline ends. The germline gives CDR1 SEHNR, CDR2 FQNEAQ (reference sequence). The chain's CDR3 is CASSLGGRSNTEAFF. The CDR3 DNA reads as TGTGCCAGCAGCTTAGGGGGACGGTCGAACACTGAAGCTTTCTTT.

The chain couples TRBV2 to TRBJ2-5; weak D call: TRBD1 (5 bases). Germline V gene sequence: CDR1 SNHLY, CDR2 FYNNEI. Between the trimmed V and J ends, which lost 6 bases and 5 bases, there was a span of 13 bases. The CDR3 sequence is 13 residues long. CDR3 bases: TGTGCCAGCAGCCGGACACGTTGGGAGACCCAGTACTTC. It specifies CASSRTRWETQYF.

This sequence joins TRBV27 and TRBJ1-3; TRBD1 matches 7 bases. Germline CDR1 reads MNHEY; CDR2 reads SMNVEV (reference sequence). CDR3 length equals 17 residues. Unmatched junction bases numbered 10, after V lost 4 bases and J lost 1 base. This chain's CDR3 is CASSSWTGSLSGNTIYF. DNA for the CDR3: TGTGCCAGCAGTTCCTGGACAGGCTCGCTTTCTGGAAACACCATATATTTT.

The rearrangement uses TRBV2 and TRBJ1-1, with D perhaps TRBD1 (5 bases). The CDR3 extends over 15 amino acids. Per the germline V gene, CDR1 is SNHLY and CDR2 is FYNNEI. With 4 bases removed from V and 0 bases from J, the gap between germline ends came to 12 bases. CDR3 in DNA: TGTGCCAGCAGTGGCCGACAGAACTTGAACACTGAAGCTTTCTTT. This gives the protein CASSGRQNLNTEAFF.

V is TRBV19 and J is TRBJ2-5; D gene unclear. This CDR3 spans 16 amino acids. V lost 4 bases to trimming and J lost 0 bases, with 15 bases between them. CDR1 LNHDA and CDR2 SQIVND come from the germline V gene (reference sequence). CDR3 sequence reads: CASSTAQANYQETQYF. The CDR3 nucleotides read TGTGCCAGTAGTACCGCGCAGGCAAATTACCAAGAGACCCAGTACTTC.